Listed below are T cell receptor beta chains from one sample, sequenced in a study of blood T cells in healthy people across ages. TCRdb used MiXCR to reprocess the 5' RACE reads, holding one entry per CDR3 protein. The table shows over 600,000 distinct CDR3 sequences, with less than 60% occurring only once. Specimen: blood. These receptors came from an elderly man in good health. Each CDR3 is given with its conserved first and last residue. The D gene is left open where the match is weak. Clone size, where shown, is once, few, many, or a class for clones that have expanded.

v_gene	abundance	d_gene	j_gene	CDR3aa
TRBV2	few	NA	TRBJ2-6	CASTRRAGANVLTF
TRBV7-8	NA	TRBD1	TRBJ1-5	CASKQGYSNQPQHF
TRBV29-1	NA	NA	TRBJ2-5	CSVGKRRGDNEQYF
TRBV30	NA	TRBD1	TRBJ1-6	CAWSYRTGEYNSPLHF
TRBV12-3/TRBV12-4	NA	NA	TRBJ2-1	CASSFTRANNEQFF
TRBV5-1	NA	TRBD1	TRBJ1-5	CASSWKTGEDQPQHF
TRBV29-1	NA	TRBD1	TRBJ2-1	CSVEPPRRDRAYNEQFF
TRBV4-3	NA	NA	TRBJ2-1	CASSQDPSLGQRQNEQFF
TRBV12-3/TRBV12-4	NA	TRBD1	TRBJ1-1	CASRNRGRNTEAFF
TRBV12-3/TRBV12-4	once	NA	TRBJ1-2	CASSTVQTRGYTF
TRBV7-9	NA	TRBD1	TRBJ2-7	CASSRGQEEQYF
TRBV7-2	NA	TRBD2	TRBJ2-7	CASSLPRTSGSGEQYF
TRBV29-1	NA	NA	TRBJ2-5	CSVGALGQYF
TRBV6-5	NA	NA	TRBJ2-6	CASRSDVGSGANVLTF
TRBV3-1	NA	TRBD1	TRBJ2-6	CASSLPNRGPGANVPTF
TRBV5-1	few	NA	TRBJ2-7	CASSPISGTEQYF
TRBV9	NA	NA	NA	CASSPLGQGPYQETQFF
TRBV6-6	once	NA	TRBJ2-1	CASSYSLGEQFF
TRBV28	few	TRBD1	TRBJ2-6	CASSFVGQPRRSGANVLTF
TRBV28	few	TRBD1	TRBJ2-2	CATMGQVNTGELFF
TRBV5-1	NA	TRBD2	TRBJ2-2	CASSLGAGVYTGELFF